This T cell receptor beta chain emerged from a study of shared clonotypes between healthy human individuals. In its sample, this clone was seen once. Here immunoSEQ multiplex PCR was the method, and the copy in TCRdb shows in-frame clones only, minus some. Altogether 1.6 million or so clones are present, approximately 98.5% being singletons, with the ten largest covering approximately 0.38%. This CDR3 region has 18 residues. V shed 0 bases and J shed 8 bases, with 23 bases lying between them. In germline, CDR1 is MNHNS, CDR2 SASEGT. This sequence joins TRBV6-1 and TRBJ2-1; unclear D gene. The source of this sequence is a man younger than 45 in good health. Material: naive CD4+ T cells sorted from blood. Subset meaning: CD45RA+ positively selected. The CDR3 DNA reads as TGTGCCAGCAGTGAAGCGTTTTGGTCGGTTGGCGAGAGAGATGAGCAGTTCTTC. It is translated as CASSEAFWSVGERDEQFF.